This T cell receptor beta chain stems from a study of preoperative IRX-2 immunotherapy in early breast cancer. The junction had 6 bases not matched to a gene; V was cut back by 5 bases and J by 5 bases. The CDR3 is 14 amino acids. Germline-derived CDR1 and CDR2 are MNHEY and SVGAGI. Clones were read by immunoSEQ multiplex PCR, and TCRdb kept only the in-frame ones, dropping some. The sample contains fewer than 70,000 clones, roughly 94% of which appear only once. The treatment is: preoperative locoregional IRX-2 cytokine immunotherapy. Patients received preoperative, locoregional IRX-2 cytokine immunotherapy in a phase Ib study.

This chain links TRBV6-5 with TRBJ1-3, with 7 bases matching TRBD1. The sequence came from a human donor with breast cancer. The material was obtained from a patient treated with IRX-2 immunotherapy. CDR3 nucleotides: TGTGCCAGCAGTCAGGGGGACTCCCGAAACACCATATATTTT. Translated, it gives CASSQGDSRNTIYF.